The present T cell receptor (beta chain) was sequenced within a study of cytomegalovirus exposure and HLA in healthy donors. Study-level background: About 180 million T cells yielded around 120 million unique TCR beta sequences in earlier analysis. Findings and caveats of the study: The authors reported that TCR beta sequences could predict HLA-A and HLA-B alleles. These predictions were accurate for most subjects in the first cohort. Confirmation in vitro established that three CMV-associated chains were specific for CMV antigens.

The CDR3 loop spans 17 amino acids. To note about this clone: Its specificity is unknown.

With 60 Vbeta and 13 Jbeta primers, the PCR was carried out. Generated by immunoSEQ multiplex PCR, the TCRdb table keeps only in-frame clones and is missing some. The sample holds 95,000 to 150,000 clones. The specimen was PBMCs. This clonotype was sampled from a man in his thirties or forties in good health and CMV-seronegative. The V and J genes are TRBV21-1 and TRBJ2-2; the table assigns TRBD2, which was not confirmed against the DNA. TRBV21-1 is deemed a pseudogene. The CDR3 coding sequence is TGTGCCAGCAGCAAATGGGCGGGCCGGGGGAACACCGGGGAGCTGTTTTTT. Encoded protein: CASSKWAGRGNTGELFF.